A single T cell receptor (beta chain) is shown here with its context. What it binds is not known. This entry belongs to a study of shared clonotypes between healthy human individuals. Study in general: CD4 naive cells filled three plates per donor, CD4 memory three, CD8 naive two and CD8 memory one.

Clones were read by immunoSEQ multiplex PCR, and TCRdb kept only the in-frame ones, dropping some. The sample includes approximately 2.3 million clones, over 85% of them seen just once. Study results and caveats: Generally, estimated richness proved larger in naive subsets than it did in memory subsets. Incompleteness in sorted-subset sequencing, despite large depth, was shown by rarefaction.

There are 15 residues in the CDR3. Germline CDR1 is KGHSH and CDR2 is LQKENI. Trimming removed 2 bases from V and 3 bases from J, with 13 bases in between. The genes are TRBV18 and TRBJ1-1; a weak D match, TRBD1 (6 bases). Sequencing used naive CD4+ T cells from PBMCs. Described subset: CD45RA+ positively selected. The sequence was obtained from a man younger than 35 in good health. Some clones in this sample may be carry-over from other donors' samples. This CDR3 reads CASSPREGVHTEAFF. CDR3 DNA: TGTGCCAGCTCACCAAGAGAGGGGGTCCACACTGAAGCTTTCTTT.